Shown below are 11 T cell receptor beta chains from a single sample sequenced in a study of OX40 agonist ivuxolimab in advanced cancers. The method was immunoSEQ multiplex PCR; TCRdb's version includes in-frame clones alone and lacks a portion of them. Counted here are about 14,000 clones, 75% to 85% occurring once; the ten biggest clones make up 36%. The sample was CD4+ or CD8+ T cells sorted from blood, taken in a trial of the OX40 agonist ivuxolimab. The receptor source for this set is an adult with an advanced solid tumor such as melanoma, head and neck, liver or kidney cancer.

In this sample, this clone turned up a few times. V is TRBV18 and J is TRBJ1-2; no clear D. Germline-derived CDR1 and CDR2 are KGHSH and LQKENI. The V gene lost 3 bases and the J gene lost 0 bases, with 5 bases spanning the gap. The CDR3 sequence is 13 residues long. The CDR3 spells CASSPSANYGYTF. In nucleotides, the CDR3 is TGTGCCAGCTCACCCTCAGCTAACTATGGCTACACCTTC.

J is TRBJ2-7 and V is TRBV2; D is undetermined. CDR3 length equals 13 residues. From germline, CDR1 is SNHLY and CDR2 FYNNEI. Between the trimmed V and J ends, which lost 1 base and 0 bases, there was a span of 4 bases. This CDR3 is CASSEGYSYEQYF. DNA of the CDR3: TGTGCCAGCAGTGAAGGATACTCCTACGAGCAGTACTTC.

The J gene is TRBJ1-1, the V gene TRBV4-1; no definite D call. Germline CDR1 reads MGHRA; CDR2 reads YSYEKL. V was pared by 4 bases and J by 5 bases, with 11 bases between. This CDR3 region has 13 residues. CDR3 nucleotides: TGCGCCAGCAGCCTCTCTCACGAGACTGAAGCTTTCTTT. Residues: CASSLSHETEAFF.

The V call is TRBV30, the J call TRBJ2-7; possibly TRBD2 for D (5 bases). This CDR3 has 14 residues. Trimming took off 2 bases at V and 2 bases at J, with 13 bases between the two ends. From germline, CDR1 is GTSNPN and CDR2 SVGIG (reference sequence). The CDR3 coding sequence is TGTGCCTGGAGTCCGGGAAGTATCGCCTACGAGCAGTACTTC. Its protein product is CAWSPGSIAYEQYF.

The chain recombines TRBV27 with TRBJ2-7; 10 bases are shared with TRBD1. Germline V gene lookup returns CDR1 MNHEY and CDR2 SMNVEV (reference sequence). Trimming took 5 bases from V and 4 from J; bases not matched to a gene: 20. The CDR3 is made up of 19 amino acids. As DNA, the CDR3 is TGTGCCAGCAGTCCTTGGACAGGGGGTGCCGTCGAGATCCCTTACGAGCAGTACTTC. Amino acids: CASSPWTGGAVEIPYEQYF.

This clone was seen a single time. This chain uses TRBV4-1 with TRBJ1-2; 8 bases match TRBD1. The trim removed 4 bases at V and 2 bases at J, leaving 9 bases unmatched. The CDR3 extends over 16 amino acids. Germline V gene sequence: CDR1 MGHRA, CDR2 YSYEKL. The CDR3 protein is CASSPATGEFNYGYTF. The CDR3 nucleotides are TGCGCCAGCAGCCCTGCGACAGGGGAGTTCAACTATGGCTACACCTTC.

The CDR3: CASSFPGQGSGGPTNYGYTF. The CDR3 nucleotides are TGCGCCAGCAGCTTCCCGGGACAGGGTTCAGGGGGCCCAACTAACTATGGCTACACCTTC. The V gene is TRBV5-1, the J gene TRBJ1-2, with TRBD1 identical over 9 bases. V dropped 2 bases and J dropped 0; count of bases not matched to a gene: 17. Germline CDR1 reads SGHRS; CDR2 reads YFSETQ. This CDR3 contains 20 residues.

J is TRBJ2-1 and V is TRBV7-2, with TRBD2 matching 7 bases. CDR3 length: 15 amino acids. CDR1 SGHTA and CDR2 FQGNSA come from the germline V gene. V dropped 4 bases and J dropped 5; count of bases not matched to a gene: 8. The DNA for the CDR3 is TGTGCCAGCAGCTCTACAACCGGGACTAACAATGAGCAGTTCTTC. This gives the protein CASSSTTGTNNEQFF.

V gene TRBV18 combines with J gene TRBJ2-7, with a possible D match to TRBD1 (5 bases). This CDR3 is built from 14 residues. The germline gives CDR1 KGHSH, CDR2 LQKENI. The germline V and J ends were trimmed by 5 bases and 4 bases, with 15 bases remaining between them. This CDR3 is CASSSDSLFYEQYF. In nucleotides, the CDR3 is TGTGCCAGCTCATCCGACAGCCTTTTTTACGAGCAGTACTTC.

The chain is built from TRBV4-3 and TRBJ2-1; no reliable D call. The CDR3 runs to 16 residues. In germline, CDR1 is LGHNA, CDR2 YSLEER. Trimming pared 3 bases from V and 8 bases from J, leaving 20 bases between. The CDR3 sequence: CASSQVSTRRVDEQFF. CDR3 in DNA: TGCGCCAGCAGCCAGGTGTCCACGCGAAGGGTCGATGAGCAGTTCTTC.

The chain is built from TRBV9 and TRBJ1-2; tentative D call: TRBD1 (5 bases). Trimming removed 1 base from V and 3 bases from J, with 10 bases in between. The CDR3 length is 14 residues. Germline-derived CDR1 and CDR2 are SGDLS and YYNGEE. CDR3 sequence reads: CASSVTGLDYGYTF. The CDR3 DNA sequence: TGTGCCAGCAGCGTAACGGGGCTCGACTATGGCTACACCTTC. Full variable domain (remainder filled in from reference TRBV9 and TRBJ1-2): DSGVTQTPKHLITATGQRVTLRCSPRSGDLSVYWYQQSLDQGLQFLIQYYNGEERAKGNILERFSAQQFPDLHSELNLSSLELGDSALYFCASSVTGLDYGYTFGSGTRLTVV.